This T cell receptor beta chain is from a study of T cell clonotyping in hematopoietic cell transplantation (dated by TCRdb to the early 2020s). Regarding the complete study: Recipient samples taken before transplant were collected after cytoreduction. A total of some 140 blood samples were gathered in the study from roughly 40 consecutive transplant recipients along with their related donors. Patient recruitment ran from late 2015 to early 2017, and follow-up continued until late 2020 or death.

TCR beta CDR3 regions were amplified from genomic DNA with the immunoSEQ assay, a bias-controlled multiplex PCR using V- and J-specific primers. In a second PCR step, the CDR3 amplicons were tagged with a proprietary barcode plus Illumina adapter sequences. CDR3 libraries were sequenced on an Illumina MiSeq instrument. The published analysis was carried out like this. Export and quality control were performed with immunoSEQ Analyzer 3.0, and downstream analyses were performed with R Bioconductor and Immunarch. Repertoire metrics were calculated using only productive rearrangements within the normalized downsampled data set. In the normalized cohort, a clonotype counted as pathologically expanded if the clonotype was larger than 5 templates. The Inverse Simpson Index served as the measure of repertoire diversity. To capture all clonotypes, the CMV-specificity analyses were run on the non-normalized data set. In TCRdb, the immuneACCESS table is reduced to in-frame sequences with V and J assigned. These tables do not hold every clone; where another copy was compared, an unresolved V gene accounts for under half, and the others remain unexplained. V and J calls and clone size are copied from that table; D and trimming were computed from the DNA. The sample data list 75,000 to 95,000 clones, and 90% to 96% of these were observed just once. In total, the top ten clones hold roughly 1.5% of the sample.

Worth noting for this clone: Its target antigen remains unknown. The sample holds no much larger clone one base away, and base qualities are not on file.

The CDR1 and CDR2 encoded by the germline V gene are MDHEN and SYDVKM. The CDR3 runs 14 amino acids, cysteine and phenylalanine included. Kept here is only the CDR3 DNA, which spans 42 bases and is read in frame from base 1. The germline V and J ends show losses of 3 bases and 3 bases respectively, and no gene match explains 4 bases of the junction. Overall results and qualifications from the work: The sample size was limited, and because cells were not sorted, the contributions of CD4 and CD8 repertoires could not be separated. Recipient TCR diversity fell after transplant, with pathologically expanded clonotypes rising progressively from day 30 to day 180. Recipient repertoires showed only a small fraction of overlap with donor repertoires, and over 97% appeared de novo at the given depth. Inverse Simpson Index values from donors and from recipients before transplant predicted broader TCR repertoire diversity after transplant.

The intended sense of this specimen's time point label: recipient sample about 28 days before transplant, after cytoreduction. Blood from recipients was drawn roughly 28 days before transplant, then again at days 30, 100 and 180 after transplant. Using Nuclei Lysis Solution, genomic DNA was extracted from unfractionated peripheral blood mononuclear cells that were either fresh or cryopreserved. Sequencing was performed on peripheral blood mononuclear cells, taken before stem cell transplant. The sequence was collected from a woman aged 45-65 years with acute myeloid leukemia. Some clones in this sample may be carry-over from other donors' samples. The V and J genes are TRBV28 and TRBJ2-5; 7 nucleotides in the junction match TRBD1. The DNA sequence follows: TGTGCCAGCAGTTTCCTTGGACAGGAAGAGACCCAGTACTTC. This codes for CASSFLGQEETQYF.